One sample yielded the 10 T cell receptor beta chains listed below, sequenced in a study of blood T cell repertoires in COVID-19 (dated by TCRdb to the early 2020s). Libraries were constructed by the immunoSEQ multiplex PCR assay. This is the immuneACCESS table as TCRdb keeps it, with only in-frame sequences that have V and J called. A part of the clones is gone; compared with another copy, unresolved V genes explain less than half, and the rest is unexplained. This sample gives about 370,000 clones in total; around 90% of them show up just once. The leading ten clones occupy around 3% of the sample. The sequencing input was peripheral blood. These TCRs come from a woman younger than 45 with COVID-19, enrolled during active disease.

The chain uses TRBV7-2 and TRBJ1-4, with 8 bases matching TRBD1. The CDR3 covers 15 residues. Unmatched junction bases numbered 1, after V lost 1 base and J lost 3 bases. Per the germline V gene, CDR1 is SGHTA and CDR2 is FQGNSA. The CDR3: CASSLDRGANEKLFF. CDR3 in DNA: TGTGCCAGCAGCTTAGACAGGGGGGCTAATGAAAAACTGTTTTTT.

This clone was seen just once. The chain employs TRBV10-3 and TRBJ1-1; tentatively, D is TRBD1 (5 bases). Germline-derived CDR1 and CDR2 are ENHRY and SYGVKD. V was cut by 3 bases and J by 8 bases, with 7 bases left in between. The length of the CDR3 is 11 residues. The CDR3 DNA follows: TGTGCCATCAGTGACCGGGGGGAAGCTTTCTTT. This codes for CAISDRGEAFF.

The chain is built from TRBV10-1 and TRBJ2-3, with D perhaps TRBD2 (6 bases). CDR1 WNHNN and CDR2 SYGVQD come from the germline V gene (reference sequence). The CDR3 covers 15 residues. V shed 3 bases and J shed 2 bases, with 12 bases lying between them. The CDR3 protein is CASSDVGGSTDTQYF. The CDR3 DNA reads as TGCGCCAGCAGTGATGTGGGGGGATCCACAGATACGCAGTATTTT.

This clone appeared once. The chain's CDR3 is CASSTDRADTQYF. The CDR3 DNA sequence: TGTGCCAGCAGCACGGACAGGGCAGATACGCAGTATTTT. The chain uses TRBV7-2 and TRBJ2-3, with 8 bases matching TRBD1. The CDR3 covers 13 residues. The germline gives CDR1 SGHTA, CDR2 FQGNSA. The J segment lost 4 bases and the V segment lost 5 bases, leaving 2 bases of the junction unmatched.

This clone showed up just a few times. The CDR3 sequence is CASSFVPSGRCLLQYF. The CDR3 DNA reads as TGTGCCAGCAGCTTTGTGCCTAGCGGGAGGTGTCTCCTTCAGTACTTC. The chain has TRBV12-1 and TRBJ2-4; TRBD2 was called by the table and not checked on the DNA. TRBV12-1 corresponds to a pseudogene. This CDR3 is built from 16 residues.

The chain couples TRBV5-8 to TRBJ1-3; 9 bases align to TRBD1. Germline V gives CDR1 SGHTS, CDR2 YDEGEE. V lost 5 bases, J lost 2 bases, and 5 bases stayed unmatched. There are 15 residues in the CDR3. The CDR3 DNA is TGTGCCAGCAGATCCGGGACAGGGCCTGGAAACACCATATATTTT. Protein sequence: CASRSGTGPGNTIYF. The variable domain in full, completed from reference TRBV5-8 and TRBJ1-3, reads EAGVTQSPTHLIKTRGQQATLRCSPISGHTSVYWYQQALGLGLQFLLWYDEGEERNRGNFPPRFSGRQFPNYSSELNVNALELEDSALYLCASRSGTGPGNTIYFGEGSWLTVV.

Only one count was recorded for this clone. CDR3 nucleotide sequence: TGTGCCAGCAGCTTAGTATCGAGGGGGCATTATGGCTACACCTTC. This codes for CASSLVSRGHYGYTF. V usage is TRBV7-8 and J usage is TRBJ1-2; TRBD1 matches 7 bases. The CDR3 loop spans 15 amino acids. V shed 1 base and J 5 bases; nucleotides not matched to a gene: 7. Germline lookup yields CDR1 SGHVS and CDR2 FQNEAQ. The variable domain in full, completed from reference TRBV7-8 and TRBJ1-2, reads GAGVSQSPRYKVAKRGQDVALRCDPISGHVSLFWYQQALGQGPEFLTYFQNEAQLDKSGLPSDRFFAERPEGSVSTLKIQRTQQEDSAVYLCASSLVSRGHYGYTFGSGTRLTVV.

This clone showed up many times. This sequence joins TRBV6-2 or TRBV6-3 and TRBJ1-1; TRBD1 matches 7 bases. Looked up from germline, CDR1 is MNHEY and CDR2 is SVGEGT. The CDR3 runs to 18 residues. With V trimmed by 2 bases and J by 5 bases, 17 bases remained unmatched. The CDR3 nucleotides are TGTGCCAGCAGTTACATACTCGGCCAGGGGGTAATAGGGACTGAAGCTTTCTTT. It specifies CASSYILGQGVIGTEAFF.

The V gene is TRBV6-5, the J gene TRBJ2-1; TRBD2 aligns across 10 bases. The CDR3 runs to 16 residues. V shed 0 bases and J 7 bases; nucleotides not matched to a gene: 6. CDR1 and CDR2 from the germline V gene are MNHEY and SVGAGI. CDR3 sequence: CASSYSRTSGTNEQFF. The CDR3 nucleotides are TGTGCCAGCAGTTACTCGAGGACTAGCGGCACTAATGAGCAGTTCTTC.

J is TRBJ2-1 and V is TRBV3-1 (or the pseudogene TRBV3-2); 7 bases align to TRBD2. This CDR3 comprises 15 residues. The V and J ends lost 0 bases and 5 bases, in that order; junction bases with no gene match: 4. Germline assignment: CDR1 LGHDT and CDR2 YNNKEL (reference sequence). CDR3 in amino acids: CASSQEGGRHNEQFF. The CDR3 DNA sequence: TGTGCCAGCAGCCAAGAGGGAGGGAGACACAATGAGCAGTTCTTC.